These T cell receptor beta chains were read from a single sample in a study of blood T cell repertoires in COVID-19. Here immunoSEQ multiplex PCR was the method, and the copy in TCRdb shows in-frame clones only, minus some. The data contain 150,000 to 200,000 clones, approximately 90% of them singletons. Sequences were obtained from peripheral blood. These receptors originate from a man in his 60s with active or convalescent COVID-19. Both conserved end residues are part of each CDR3. The D gene is left open where the match is weak. Expanded clones are given a class, and other clones once, few, many or no size at all.

V gene: TRBV19; J gene: TRBJ1-5; clone size: once; D gene: TRBD1; CDR3 protein: CASSILWTGSNQPQHF; CDR3 DNA: TGTGCCAGTAGTATATTATGGACAGGAAGCAATCAGCCCCAGCATTTT
V gene: TRBV14; J gene: TRBJ1-2; clone size: -; D gene: -; CDR3 protein: CASSQELSDSFQYGYTF; CDR3 DNA: TGTGCCAGCAGCCAAGAATTAAGCGACAGTTTCCAGTATGGCTACACCTTC
V gene: TRBV7-3; J gene: TRBJ1-1; clone size: -; D gene: -; CDR3 protein: CASSLIGQLNTEAFF; CDR3 DNA: TGTGCCAGCAGCTTAATTGGACAGCTGAACACTGAAGCTTTCTTT
V gene: TRBV5-6; J gene: TRBJ1-1; clone size: -; D gene: -; CDR3 protein: CASRGRRTEAFF; CDR3 DNA: TGTGCCAGCAGAGGGAGGAGGACTGAAGCTTTCTTT
V gene: TRBV5-1; J gene: TRBJ2-5; clone size: -; D gene: TRBD2; CDR3 protein: CASSFGTSGNWGETQYF; CDR3 DNA: TGCGCCAGCAGCTTCGGGACTAGCGGAAATTGGGGGGAGACCCAGTACTTC
V gene: TRBV15; J gene: TRBJ1-1; clone size: -; D gene: TRBD1; CDR3 protein: CATRPGTGTGNTEAFF; CDR3 DNA: TGTGCCACCAGGCCCGGGACAGGGACCGGGAACACTGAAGCTTTCTTT
V gene: TRBV2; J gene: TRBJ1-5; clone size: -; D gene: -; CDR3 protein: CASSSQGIDRFNQPQHF; CDR3 DNA: TGTGCCAGCAGCTCACAGGGAATCGATCGATTTAATCAGCCCCAGCATTTT
V gene: TRBV11-2; J gene: TRBJ2-3; clone size: -; D gene: TRBD2; CDR3 protein: CASSLRRLAGVLGTDTQYF; CDR3 DNA: TGTGCCAGCAGCCTTCGAAGACTAGCGGGGGTGCTAGGCACAGATACGCAGTATTTT
V gene: TRBV5-1; J gene: TRBJ1-3; clone size: -; D gene: -; CDR3 protein: CASRPEPSLNTIYF; CDR3 DNA: TGCGCCAGCAGACCAGAACCCTCCCTAAACACCATATATTTT
V gene: TRBV3-1/TRBV3-2; J gene: TRBJ2-3; clone size: -; D gene: TRBD2; CDR3 protein: CASSPTSGGAMAQYF; CDR3 DNA: TGTGCCAGCAGCCCGACTAGCGGGGGGGCCATGGCGCAGTATTTT
V gene: TRBV7-9; J gene: TRBJ2-1; clone size: -; D gene: TRBD2; CDR3 protein: CASSPRTSGASYNEQFF; CDR3 DNA: TGTGCCAGCAGCCCGAGGACTAGCGGGGCCTCCTACAATGAGCAGTTCTTC
V gene: TRBV7-3; J gene: TRBJ1-6; clone size: -; D gene: -; CDR3 protein: CASSFGRYNSPLHF; CDR3 DNA: TGTGCCAGCAGCTTCGGTCGCTATAATTCACCCCTCCACTTT
V gene: TRBV6-5; J gene: TRBJ2-5; clone size: -; D gene: TRBD2; CDR3 protein: CASSYSGTRETQYF; CDR3 DNA: TGTGCCAGCAGTTACAGCGGGACCCGAGAGACCCAGTACTTC
V gene: TRBV15; J gene: TRBJ2-1; clone size: -; D gene: TRBD2; CDR3 protein: CATSRDRLAGLYNEQFF; CDR3 DNA: TGTGCCACCAGCAGAGATCGTCTAGCGGGGCTTTACAATGAGCAGTTCTTC
V gene: TRBV6-5; J gene: TRBJ1-1; clone size: -; D gene: TRBD1; CDR3 protein: CASRDREGTEAFF; CDR3 DNA: TGTGCCAGCAGAGACAGGGAAGGAACTGAAGCTTTCTTT
V gene: TRBV11-2; J gene: TRBJ1-6; clone size: -; D gene: -; CDR3 protein: CASTSGELNSPLHF; CDR3 DNA: TGTGCCAGCACCTCGGGGGAGTTAAATTCACCCCTCCACTTT
V gene: TRBV23-1; J gene: TRBJ1-4; clone size: -; D gene: TRBD1; CDR3 protein: CARDVTGYEKLFF; CDR3 DNA: TGCGCCAGGGACGTGACAGGGTATGAAAAACTGTTTTTT
V gene: TRBV12-3/TRBV12-4; J gene: TRBJ1-6; clone size: -; D gene: -; CDR3 protein: CASRVQGPSPLHF; CDR3 DNA: TGTGCCAGCAGGGTACAGGGCCCTTCACCCCTCCACTTT
V gene: TRBV21-1; J gene: TRBJ1-4; clone size: -; D gene: -; CDR3 protein: CASSGTGLNEKLFF; CDR3 DNA: TGTGCCAGCAGCGGGACAGGGCTAAATGAAAAACTGTTTTTT
V gene: TRBV5-4; J gene: TRBJ1-2; clone size: -; D gene: TRBD1; CDR3 protein: CASRSQGAPRGYTF; CDR3 DNA: TGTGCCAGCAGATCACAGGGGGCGCCGAGGGGCTACACCTTC
V gene: TRBV2; J gene: TRBJ1-2; clone size: once; D gene: -; CDR3 protein: CASSEDRVGYTF; CDR3 DNA: TGTGCCAGCAGTGAAGACAGGGTAGGCTACACCTTC
V gene: TRBV5-1; J gene: TRBJ1-1; clone size: -; D gene: -; CDR3 protein: CASSPQALHTEAFF; CDR3 DNA: TGCGCCAGCAGCCCACAGGCCCTCCACACTGAAGCTTTCTTT
V gene: TRBV10-2; J gene: TRBJ2-5; clone size: -; D gene: TRBD2; CDR3 protein: CASRWGGRSEETQYF; CDR3 DNA: TGCGCCAGCAGATGGGGGGGGAGGTCGGAGGAGACCCAGTACTTC
V gene: TRBV5-4; J gene: TRBJ2-7; clone size: once; D gene: -; CDR3 protein: CASSLARGDEQYF; CDR3 DNA: TGTGCCAGCAGCTTGGCCAGGGGCGACGAGCAGTACTTC
V gene: TRBV11-2; J gene: TRBJ1-5; clone size: once; D gene: -; CDR3 protein: CASSLGAPYSNQPQHF; CDR3 DNA: TGTGCCAGCAGCTTAGGGGCCCCATATAGCAATCAGCCCCAGCATTTT
V gene: TRBV4-1; J gene: TRBJ1-5; clone size: -; D gene: -; CDR3 protein: CASSQDRVTPQHF; CDR3 DNA: TGCGCCAGCAGCCAAGACAGGGTGACGCCCCAGCATTTT
V gene: TRBV19; J gene: TRBJ2-7; clone size: -; D gene: -; CDR3 protein: CASSIPGYYEQYF; CDR3 DNA: TGTGCCAGTAGTATCCCGGGGTACTACGAGCAGTACTTC
V gene: TRBV6-1; J gene: TRBJ1-5; clone size: -; D gene: TRBD1; CDR3 protein: CASSERQGGLNQPQHF; CDR3 DNA: TGTGCCAGCAGTGAACGGCAGGGGGGATTAAATCAGCCCCAGCATTTT
V gene: TRBV15; J gene: TRBJ1-1; clone size: -; D gene: -; CDR3 protein: CATSINGGANTEAFF; CDR3 DNA: TGTGCCACCAGCATTAATGGCGGAGCGAACACTGAAGCTTTCTTT
V gene: TRBV24-1; J gene: TRBJ1-2; clone size: -; D gene: -; CDR3 protein: CATSDQSDNYGYTF; CDR3 DNA: TGTGCCACCAGTGATCAGTCTGATAACTATGGCTACACCTTC
V gene: TRBV19; J gene: TRBJ2-3; clone size: -; D gene: -; CDR3 protein: CASRTNGVSTDTQYF; CDR3 DNA: TGTGCCAGTAGGACAAACGGGGTTAGCACAGATACGCAGTATTTT
V gene: TRBV5-1; J gene: TRBJ2-5; clone size: -; D gene: -; CDR3 protein: CASSQSPETQYF; CDR3 DNA: TGCGCCAGCAGCCAAAGCCCCGAGACCCAGTACTTC
V gene: TRBV14; J gene: TRBJ1-1; clone size: once; D gene: TRBD1; CDR3 protein: CASSKNRGLYTEAFF; CDR3 DNA: TGTGCCAGCAGCAAGAACAGGGGGCTTTACACTGAAGCTTTCTTT
V gene: TRBV6-5; J gene: TRBJ2-1; clone size: -; D gene: TRBD2; CDR3 protein: CASSLAGGQYNEQFF; CDR3 DNA: TGTGCCAGCAGCCTAGCGGGGGGGCAGTACAATGAGCAGTTCTTC
V gene: TRBV6-5; J gene: TRBJ2-7; clone size: few; D gene: TRBD2; CDR3 protein: CASRGLASYEQYF; CDR3 DNA: TGTGCCAGCAGGGGACTAGCGAGCTACGAGCAGTACTTC
V gene: TRBV7-2; J gene: TRBJ2-7; clone size: -; D gene: -; CDR3 protein: CASSSTPGSSYEQYF; CDR3 DNA: TGTGCCAGCAGCTCGACCCCAGGTTCATCCTACGAGCAGTACTTC
V gene: TRBV12-3/TRBV12-4; J gene: TRBJ2-2; clone size: once; D gene: -; CDR3 protein: CASSFWAGELFF; CDR3 DNA: TGTGCCAGCAGTTTTTGGGCTGGGGAGCTGTTTTTT
V gene: TRBV19; J gene: TRBJ2-3; clone size: -; D gene: -; CDR3 protein: CASSSMGGGSDTQYF; CDR3 DNA: TGTGCCAGTAGTTCCATGGGGGGGGGCTCAGATACGCAGTATTTT
V gene: TRBV15; J gene: TRBJ2-4; clone size: once; D gene: TRBD1; CDR3 protein: CATSRLTGGAAKNIQYF; CDR3 DNA: TGTGCCACCAGCAGATTGACAGGGGGCGCGGCCAAAAACATTCAGTACTTC
V gene: TRBV18; J gene: TRBJ2-5; clone size: -; D gene: -; CDR3 protein: CASSPYFSTVNRQETQYF; CDR3 DNA: TGTGCCAGCTCCCCCTACTTTTCGACAGTGAATAGGCAAGAGACCCAGTACTTC
V gene: TRBV5-1; J gene: TRBJ2-5; clone size: -; D gene: TRBD1; CDR3 protein: CASSEQGFGETQYF; CDR3 DNA: TGCGCCAGCAGCGAACAGGGGTTCGGGGAGACCCAGTACTTC
V gene: TRBV11-2; J gene: TRBJ2-7; clone size: -; D gene: TRBD1; CDR3 protein: CASSLVGQGAYEQYF; CDR3 DNA: TGTGCCAGCAGCTTAGTAGGACAGGGGGCCTACGAGCAGTACTTC
V gene: TRBV5-1; J gene: TRBJ2-5; clone size: -; D gene: -; CDR3 protein: CASSLDPGEGTQYF; CDR3 DNA: TGCGCCAGCAGCTTGGATCCGGGTGAGGGGACCCAGTACTTC
V gene: TRBV6-5; J gene: TRBJ1-4; clone size: -; D gene: -; CDR3 protein: CASSITGLSNEKLFF; CDR3 DNA: TGTGCCAGCAGCATCACAGGGTTATCTAATGAAAAACTGTTTTTT
V gene: TRBV10-1; J gene: TRBJ1-2; clone size: -; D gene: TRBD1; CDR3 protein: CASSPGTGNGYTF; CDR3 DNA: TGCGCCAGCAGTCCCGGGACAGGGAATGGCTACACCTTC
V gene: TRBV6-5; J gene: TRBJ2-5; clone size: -; D gene: TRBD1; CDR3 protein: CASRRDRGQEETQYF; CDR3 DNA: TGTGCCAGCAGAAGGGACAGGGGGCAAGAAGAGACCCAGTACTTC
V gene: TRBV19; J gene: TRBJ2-3; clone size: -; D gene: TRBD1; CDR3 protein: CASSPRRQGDTQYF; CDR3 DNA: TGTGCCAGTAGTCCACGTCGACAGGGAGATACGCAGTATTTT
V gene: TRBV5-1; J gene: TRBJ2-2; clone size: -; D gene: -; CDR3 protein: CASSRGIETGELFF; CDR3 DNA: TGCGCCAGCAGCAGGGGGATTGAGACCGGGGAGCTGTTTTTT
V gene: TRBV30; J gene: TRBJ2-1; clone size: -; D gene: TRBD2; CDR3 protein: CAWSRASGTNEQFF; CDR3 DNA: TGTGCCTGGAGTCGCGCTAGCGGGACCAATGAGCAGTTCTTC
V gene: TRBV5-1; J gene: TRBJ1-6; clone size: few; D gene: -; CDR3 protein: CASSLGGPQGQTLHF; CDR3 DNA: TGCGCCAGCAGCTTGGGGGGTCCGCAGGGGCAGACCCTCCACTTT
V gene: TRBV2; J gene: TRBJ2-5; clone size: -; D gene: -; CDR3 protein: CASRITFQETQYF; CDR3 DNA: TGTGCCAGCAGGATAACATTCCAAGAGACCCAGTACTTC
V gene: TRBV11-2; J gene: TRBJ2-7; clone size: -; D gene: TRBD1; CDR3 protein: CASTDPGQGAYEQYF; CDR3 DNA: TGTGCCAGCACTGACCCGGGACAGGGGGCCTACGAGCAGTACTTC
V gene: TRBV3-1/TRBV3-2; J gene: TRBJ2-4; clone size: -; D gene: TRBD1; CDR3 protein: CASSPQGAGIQYF; CDR3 DNA: TGTGCCAGCAGCCCGCAGGGGGCGGGCATTCAGTACTTC
V gene: TRBV7-3; J gene: TRBJ2-2; clone size: -; D gene: TRBD1; CDR3 protein: CASSRGTGNTGELFF; CDR3 DNA: TGTGCCAGCAGCCGCGGGACAGGGAACACCGGGGAGCTGTTTTTT
V gene: TRBV30; J gene: TRBJ1-2; clone size: few; D gene: -; CDR3 protein: CAWSDGGGYGYTF; CDR3 DNA: TGTGCCTGGAGCGATGGGGGAGGCTATGGCTACACCTTC
V gene: TRBV6-5; J gene: TRBJ2-7; clone size: once; D gene: -; CDR3 protein: CANSSVLGRGQYF; CDR3 DNA: TGTGCCAACAGTTCTGTTCTGGGTAGAGGGCAGTACTTC
V gene: TRBV5-5; J gene: TRBJ1-1; clone size: -; D gene: -; CDR3 protein: CASRPDPGGTEAFF; CDR3 DNA: TGTGCCAGCAGACCCGATCCGGGAGGGACTGAAGCTTTCTTT
V gene: TRBV10-3; J gene: TRBJ2-3; clone size: -; D gene: -; CDR3 protein: CAIRRDSGAQYF; CDR3 DNA: TGTGCCATCAGGAGGGACTCCGGGGCGCAGTATTTT
V gene: TRBV5-6; J gene: TRBJ2-3; clone size: -; D gene: TRBD2; CDR3 protein: CASSLTSGGGDTQYF; CDR3 DNA: TGTGCCAGCAGCCTGACTAGCGGGGGTGGAGATACGCAGTATTTT
V gene: TRBV5-6; J gene: TRBJ1-2; clone size: -; D gene: -; CDR3 protein: CASGPPGDFPSGYTF; CDR3 DNA: TGTGCCAGCGGCCCCCCGGGAGACTTCCCCAGCGGCTACACCTTC